What follows are 10 T cell receptor beta chains derived from one specimen sequenced in a study of blood T cell repertoires in COVID-19. Sequencing used immunoSEQ multiplex PCR; TCRdb keeps in-frame clones, though not all of them. The data show about 140,000 clones, about 87% seen once. The source material was peripheral blood. These receptors were obtained from a woman aged 80 or over with acute or convalescent COVID-19.

The rearrangement links TRBV3-1 (or the pseudogene TRBV3-2) to TRBJ2-3; D might be TRBD1 (5 bases). Trimming left V 1 base short and J 5 bases short, with 13 bases between. The germline CDR1 and CDR2 sequences are LGHDT and YNNKEL (reference sequence). This CDR3 is built from 15 residues. The CDR3 nucleotides read TGTGCCAGCAGCCAAGGGCCAGGGTTGTTAGATACGCAGTATTTT. This encodes CASSQGPGLLDTQYF.

The V and J genes are TRBV4-2 and TRBJ1-2, with D uncertain. Germline assignment: CDR1 LGHNA and CDR2 YNFKEQ. V was clipped by 0 bases and J by 1 base, with 12 bases between them. CDR3 size: 16 residues. The CDR3: CASSQDSRRSNYGYTF. CDR3 nucleotide sequence: TGTGCCAGCAGCCAAGATAGCCGACGGAGTAACTATGGCTACACCTTC.

The V call is TRBV3-1 (or the pseudogene TRBV3-2), the J call TRBJ1-1, with D perhaps TRBD1 (6 bases). The CDR3 runs 15 residues. Germline CDR1 reads LGHDT; CDR2 reads YNNKEL (reference sequence). Trimming removed 4 bases from V and 0 bases from J, with 12 bases in between. The CDR3 DNA sequence: TGTGCCAGCAGCCTAAAACAGGGCGTGAACACTGAAGCTTTCTTT. It encodes CASSLKQGVNTEAFF.

This clone was picked up a small number of times. J is TRBJ1-2 and V is TRBV6-5; 7 bases are shared with TRBD1. The CDR3 has 15 residues. The V gene end was trimmed by 4 bases and the J gene end by 1 base; junction bases not matched to a gene: 6. Germline CDR1 and CDR2: MNHEY and SVGAGI. This CDR3 reads CASSSPGQINYGYTF. CDR3 bases: TGTGCCAGCAGTTCTCCGGGACAGATTAACTATGGCTACACCTTC.

V and J are TRBV5-1 and TRBJ2-7, with D tentatively TRBD1 (6 bases). The CDR3 has 14 residues. CDR1 and CDR2 (germline): SGHRS, YFSETQ. Trimming took 0 bases from V and 1 from J, leaving 8 bases between them. The CDR3 DNA reads TGCGCCAGCAGCTTGGACAGGGCATCCTACGAGCAGTACTTC. Translated: CASSLDRASYEQYF.

V is TRBV19 and J is TRBJ1-2; weak D call: TRBD1 (5 bases). V was trimmed by 6 bases and J by 5 bases, leaving 16 bases between them. Germline CDR1 LNHDA, CDR2 SQIVND (reference sequence). The CDR3 runs 14 residues. The CDR3 here is CASSGNPQGYGYTF. Written as DNA, the CDR3 is TGTGCCAGTAGCGGAAACCCCCAGGGATATGGCTACACCTTC.

J is TRBJ1-5 and V is TRBV6-5; D not certain. Germline-derived CDR1 and CDR2 are MNHEY and SVGAGI. Trimming stripped 6 bases from V and 4 bases from J, with 10 bases between. This CDR3 region has 13 residues. Written as DNA, the CDR3 is TGTGCCAGCAGCCTGTCTTATAATCAGCCCCAGCATTTT. Protein product: CASSLSYNQPQHF.

The V and J genes are TRBV6-2 or TRBV6-3 and TRBJ2-2; 9 nucleotides match TRBD1. This CDR3 is built from 15 residues. V trimming: 2 bases; J trimming: 5 bases; junction bases outside the gene matches: 3. From germline, CDR1 is MNHEY and CDR2 SVGEGT. The CDR3 region is CASSYLGQGTGELFF. In DNA, the CDR3 is TGTGCCAGCAGTTACCTGGGACAGGGTACCGGGGAGCTGTTTTTT.

The chain joins TRBV3-1 (or the pseudogene TRBV3-2) to TRBJ1-2; D might be TRBD1 (6 bases). Germline CDR1 LGHDT, CDR2 YNNKEL (reference sequence). Deletions cut 3 bases from V and 8 bases from J, with 13 bases between. The CDR3 consists of 13 residues. CDR3: CASSHNRVGGYTF. For the CDR3, the DNA is TGTGCCAGCAGCCATAACAGGGTTGGAGGCTACACCTTC.

V and J are TRBV7-2 and TRBJ2-1, with TRBD2 identical over 9 bases. CDR1 and CDR2 from the germline V gene are SGHTA and FQGNSA. The CDR3 sequence is 14 residues long. With 3 bases clipped from V and 5 bases from J, the junction kept 2 bases outside the gene matches. DNA of the CDR3: TGTGCCAGCAGCTTCAGCGGGGGGAACAATGAGCAGTTCTTC. This gives the protein CASSFSGGNNEQFF.